This T cell receptor (beta chain) comes out of a study of cytomegalovirus exposure and HLA in healthy donors. General study findings and limits: As immune exposure information, only CMV serostatus was available. According to a later analysis, donors in an Asian-associated ancestry cluster reportedly had fewer N-insertions than the approximately 730-donor mean. Generally TCR sequences proved uncommon, though certain public TCRs appeared in numerous donors.

13 Jbeta primers and 60 Vbeta primers were used for the PCR. The protocol was immunoSEQ multiplex PCR, while the TCRdb copy is restricted to in-frame clones and leaves out a portion. Found here are roughly 120,000 clones, 70% to 80% of them singletons; the top ten hold less than 6%. Only one count was recorded for this clone. No antigen is known for it. The length of the CDR3 is 15 residues. Germline V gives CDR1 SGHRS, CDR2 YFSETQ. V was clipped by 0 bases and J by 4 bases; unmatched bases: 6. The specimen sequenced was PBMCs. The chain employs TRBV5-1 and TRBJ2-7, with 8 bases fitting TRBD2. This sequence originates from a woman in her twenties or thirties in good health and CMV-seropositive. The CDR3 sequence is CASSLGRGGGYEQYF. The CDR3 DNA reads TGCGCCAGCAGCTTGGGTCGGGGGGGCGGGTACGAGCAGTACTTC.